Below, one T cell receptor beta chain is given with its context. No antigen is known for it. One base away there is no much larger clone; base qualities are not given. This record comes from a study of STAT5B mutations in CD4+ large granular lymphocyte leukemia (dated by TCRdb to the early 2020s). About the investigation overall: Where cryopreserved patient cells were available, CD8+ cells were depleted first, followed by selection with anti-CD4 microbeads. The study compared the TCRbeta repertoires of patients with CD4+ T-cell large granular lymphocyte leukemia against the TCRbeta repertoires of healthy blood donors. The purity of purified fractions was confirmed by flow cytometry on FACSCanto II or FACSVerse to exceed 95% among lymphocytes.

General conclusions and limits of the study: TRBV06-family usage was enriched among the top patient clones (8/27) compared with healthy controls (2/35). The sources of patient cells varied, and only six or seven CD4-sorted patient samples were included in the clonality comparison with healthy controls. Main leukemic clonotypes were private to each patient, although over 20% of the main leukemic clonotypes were found at low frequency in the non-leukemic repertoires of other patients. The data were not HLA-matched, and the relatively small sample size could explain the higher clonality seen in CD4+ compared with CD8+ T-LGLL. Compared with healthy CD4+ repertoires, CD4-sorted patient repertoires appeared more clonal, and this difference remained even after the putative leukemic clones were removed.

TCRbeta rearrangements were sequenced from genomic DNA using the immunoSEQ assay at survey resolution. The source study handled its data this way. Clonotypes representing more than 5% of the repertoire were considered putative leukemic clones, and a few dozen such clones were identified across about 28 patients. In the TCR sequencing data, the lowest productive clonotype frequency that could be detected was 2.59 x 10-5. Only productive TCRbeta rearrangements, meaning sequences that were complete and in-frame, were kept for the analyses. Sample clonality was computed as Simpson clonality in the immunoSEQ Analyzer version 3.0. Based on frequency, clones were grouped as very rare, small, medium, large (1-20%) or hyperexpanded (>20%). Generation probabilities were estimated with OLGA 1.2.3, V-gene circos plots were generated with VDJtools, specificities were searched for in VDJdb, and CDR3 motifs were identified with GLIPH. The table was pulled from immuneACCESS by TCRdb, which kept in-frame rearrangements only. Such tables lose some clones; where checked, under half of the loss comes from unresolved V genes, and the rest has no known cause. The DNA was the basis for D and trimming; V, J and clone size are from that table. The sample profile shows over 2,000 clones; around nine tenths of them were found once. The top ten hold about 6.1% of the sample.

CD4+ T-LGLL patients were recruited from hematology units in Padova (Italy), Helsinki (Finland) and Shinshu (Japan). Depending on what sample material was available, patient samples were either unselected PBMC or bead-purified CD4+, CD4+CD8+, CD57+ or CD56+ fractions. Deep amplicon sequencing of the same DNA produced somatic STAT5B mutation profiles, and these profiles were combined with the patient TCRbeta data. All TCR-sequenced material derived from peripheral blood: patient blood samples and healthy donor buffy coats. Ficoll-Hypaque gradient centrifugation was used to isolate peripheral blood mononuclear cells. The Gentra Puregene Cell and Tissue kit was used to extract genomic DNA, and a Qubit 2.0 fluorometer was used to measure the amount of genomic DNA. According to the germline V gene, CDR1 reads SNHLY and CDR2 reads FYNNEI. From its cysteine to its phenylalanine, the CDR3 spans 12 amino acids. The DNA shown is the 36-base CDR3, in frame from base 1. The junction carries 7 bases between V and J, which are trimmed by 4 bases and 6 bases respectively.

Sequencing was carried out using PBMCs. The sequence was obtained from a woman aged 65 to 85 with CD4+ T-cell large granular lymphocyte leukemia. The rearrangement joined TRBV2 to TRBJ1-5, and possibly TRBD1, on 5 matching bases. The DNA sequence is given as TGTGCCAGCAGTGGGGGGTTTCAGCCCCAGCATTTT. The encoded protein is CASSGGFQPQHF.